This TCR beta chain was found in a study of shared clonotypes between healthy human individuals. Study as a whole: The donor group consisted of a couple of women and a few men, aged 18 to 49.

Naive CD8 cells were CD45RO-negative, positively selected for CCR7, excluding terminally differentiated effector memory CD45RA+ cells. All the donors were Caucasian adults who lived in Nashville, Tennessee. Trimming shortened V by 5 bases and J by 5 bases, and 19 bases separated the two germline ends. The length of the CDR3 is 16 residues. Germline values: CDR1 MDHEN, CDR2 SYDVKM. General study findings and limits: Generally, estimated richness proved larger in naive subsets than it did in memory subsets.

On this clone: The antigen is unknown.

Measured with immunoSEQ multiplex PCR; TCRdb has only the in-frame clones, and not every one. Of about 2.2 million clones listed, about 92% are singletons. The TCR was taken from a man aged 18 to 29 in good health. Some clones in this sample may be carry-over from other donors' samples. The specimen sequenced was naive CD8+ T cells from PBMCs. The rearrangement uses TRBV28 and TRBJ2-1; D assignment may be TRBD1 or TRBD2 (5 bases each). CDR3 nucleotides: TGTGCCAGCAGTCAACTCCGGGACCTAGCCAACAATGAGCAGTTCTTC. This translates into CASSQLRDLANNEQFF.